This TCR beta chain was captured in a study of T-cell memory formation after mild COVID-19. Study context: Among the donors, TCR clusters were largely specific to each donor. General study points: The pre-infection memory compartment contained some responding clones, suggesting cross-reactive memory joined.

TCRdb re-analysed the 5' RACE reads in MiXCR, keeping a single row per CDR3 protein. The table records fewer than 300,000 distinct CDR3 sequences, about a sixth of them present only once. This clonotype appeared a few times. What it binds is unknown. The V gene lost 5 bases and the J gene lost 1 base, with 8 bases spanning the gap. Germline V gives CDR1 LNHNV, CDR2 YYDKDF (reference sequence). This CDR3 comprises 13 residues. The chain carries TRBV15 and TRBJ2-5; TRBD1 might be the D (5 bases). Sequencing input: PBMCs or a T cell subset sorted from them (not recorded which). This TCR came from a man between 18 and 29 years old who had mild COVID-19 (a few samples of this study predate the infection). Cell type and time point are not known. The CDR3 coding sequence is TGTGCCACCAGCGGCAGGGCCCAAGAGACCCAGTACTTC. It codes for CATSGRAQETQYF.